Below, one T cell receptor beta chain is given with its context. Generated by immunoSEQ multiplex PCR, the TCRdb table keeps only in-frame clones and is missing some. The sample gives roughly 150,000 clones, 90% of which show up once; approximately 9.9% is in the top ten. The sample originates from a study of blood T cell repertoires in COVID-19. Overall study: Acute-phase and convalescent COVID-19 samples originated in the United States, Italy and Spain.

The CDR3 runs 18 residues. V dropped 2 bases and J dropped 0 bases, with 17 bases sitting between them. The germline CDR1 and CDR2 sequences are SGHVS and FQNEAQ. The sequenced material came from peripheral blood. V gene TRBV7-8 combines with J gene TRBJ1-5, with unresolved D. This receptor was identified in an elderly woman with acute or convalescent COVID-19. This CDR3 reads CASSLTAGVDYSNQPQHF. The DNA of the CDR3 is TGTGCCAGCAGCTTAACGGCAGGCGTCGATTATAGCAATCAGCCCCAGCATTTT.